Shown below are 6 T cell receptor beta chains from a single sample sequenced in a study of T cells in Graves' hyperthyroidism and ophthalmopathy. Researchers amplified the TCR beta CDR3 regions from RNA transcripts. The HTBI primer set served for first-round RT-PCR of the TCR CDR3. TCRdb reprocessed the multiplex PCR reads via MiXCR and lists one record per CDR3 protein. The data show roughly 530,000 distinct CDR3 sequences, roughly 17% seen once. Input material: blood. These receptors came from a woman between 18 and 29 years old with Graves' ophthalmopathy.

The chain combines TRBV15 with TRBJ2-2, with 9 positions matching TRBD1. CDR1 is LNHNV and CDR2 is YYDKDF in the germline V gene (reference sequence). The ends lost 7 bases at V and 5 bases at J; junction bases unmatched: 8. The CDR3 has 15 residues. CDR3 sequence reads: CATTTTGTGTGELFF. In nucleotides, the CDR3 is TGTGCCACCACCACTACCGGGACAGGGACCGGGGAGCTGTTTTTT.

This clonotype has ten or more counts. The chain uses TRBV18 and TRBJ2-1; D is possibly TRBD1 or TRBD2 (5 bases each). Trimming took 6 bases from V and 3 from J, leaving 12 bases between them. Germline CDR1 and CDR2: KGHSH and LQKENI. The CDR3 totals 14 residues. CDR3 sequence: CASSWDRSYNEQFF. In DNA form, the CDR3 reads TGTGCCAGCTCCTGGGACCGAAGCTACAATGAGCAGTTCTTC.

In this sample, this clonotype turned up many times. The chain recombines TRBV5-1 with TRBJ2-1; TRBD2 matches 11 bases. CDR1 and CDR2 from the germline V gene are SGHRS and YFSETQ. J lost 6 bases, V lost 1 base, and 0 bases had no gene match. This CDR3 is built from 14 residues. CDR3 DNA sequence: TGCGCCAGCAGCTTGCTAGCGGGAGGCAATGAGCAGTTCTTC. This encodes CASSLLAGGNEQFF.

This clonotype was counted a few times. V is TRBV5-6 and J is TRBJ2-2; D is perhaps TRBD1 (5 bases). The CDR3 runs to 13 residues. The ends were cut back, 2 bases at V and 5 bases at J, with 7 bases in the middle. The V gene's germline CDR1 is SGHDT and CDR2 YYEEEE. The CDR3 bases are TGTGCCAGCAGCTTTGGGGCTACCGGGGAGCTGTTTTTT. Protein sequence: CASSFGATGELFF. Using reference TRBV5-6 and TRBJ2-2 for the parts outside the CDR3, the full variable domain is DAGVTQSPTHLIKTRGQQVTLRCSPKSGHDTVSWYQQALGQGPQFIFQYYEEEERQRGNFPDRFSGHQFPNYSSELNVNALLLGDSALYLCASSFGATGELFFGEGSRLTVL.

This chain connects TRBV27 to TRBJ2-2; 14 nucleotides match TRBD2. There are 16 residues in the CDR3. The J segment lost 3 bases and the V segment lost 6 bases, leaving 3 bases of the junction unmatched. CDR1 is MNHEY and CDR2 is SMNVEV in the germline V gene (reference sequence). The DNA for the CDR3 is TGTGCCAGCAGACTGGGACTAGCGGGAGACACCGGGGAGCTGTTTTTT. Translating gives CASRLGLAGDTGELFF.

Ten or more counts support this clonotype. V is TRBV18 and J is TRBJ1-5; D gene uncertain. Germline CDR1 reads KGHSH; CDR2 reads LQKENI. The CDR3 loop spans 15 amino acids. V was cut by 3 bases and J by 0 bases, with 9 bases left in between. DNA for the CDR3: TGTGCCAGCTCACCGTCAGGATATAGCAATCAGCCCCAGCATTTT. The encoded protein is CASSPSGYSNQPQHF. The full variable domain, completed using reference TRBV18 and TRBJ1-5, is NAGVMQNPRHLVRRRGQEARLRCSPMKGHSHVYWYRQLPEEGLKFMVYLQKENIIDESGMPKERFSAEFPKEGPSILRIQQVVRGDSAAYFCASSPSGYSNQPQHFGDGTRLSIL.